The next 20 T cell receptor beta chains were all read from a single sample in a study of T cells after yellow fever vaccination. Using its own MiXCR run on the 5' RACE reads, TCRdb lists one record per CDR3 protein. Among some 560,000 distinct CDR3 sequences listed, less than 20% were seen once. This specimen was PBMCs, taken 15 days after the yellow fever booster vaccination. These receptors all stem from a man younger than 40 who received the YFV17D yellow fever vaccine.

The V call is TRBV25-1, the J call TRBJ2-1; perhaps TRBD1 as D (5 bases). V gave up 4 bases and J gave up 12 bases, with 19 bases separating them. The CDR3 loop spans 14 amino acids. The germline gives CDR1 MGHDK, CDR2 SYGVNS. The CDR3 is CASSVTAQGRRQFF. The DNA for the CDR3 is TGTGCCAGCAGTGTTACCGCCCAGGGAAGACGGCAGTTCTTC. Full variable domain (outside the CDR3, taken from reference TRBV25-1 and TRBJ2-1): EADIYQTPRYLVIGTGKKITLECSQTMGHDKMYWYQQDPGMELHLIHYSYGVNSTEKGDLSSESTVSRIRTEHFPLTLESARPSHTSQYLCASSVTAQGRRQFFGPGTRLTVL.

DNA of the CDR3: TGTGCCAGCAGCTTAGAGTTTTCCTACGAGCAGTACTTC. Encoded protein: CASSLEFSYEQYF. This chain connects TRBV7-8 to TRBJ2-7; D unclear. This CDR3 is built from 13 residues. V lost 1 base and J 1 base, leaving 5 bases between the germline ends. Germline V gene data show CDR1 as SGHVS and CDR2 as FQNEAQ.

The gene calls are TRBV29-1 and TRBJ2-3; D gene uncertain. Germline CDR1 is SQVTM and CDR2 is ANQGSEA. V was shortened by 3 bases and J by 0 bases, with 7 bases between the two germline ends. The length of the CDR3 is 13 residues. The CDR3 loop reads CSVEVGSTDTQYF. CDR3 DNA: TGCAGCGTTGAGGTCGGCAGCACAGATACGCAGTATTTT.

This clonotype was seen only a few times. In DNA form, the CDR3 reads TGTGCCAGCTCTGGACAGACTGAAGCTTTCTTT. It codes for CASSGQTEAFF. J is TRBJ1-1 and V is TRBV2, with D perhaps matching TRBD1 (6 bases). There are 11 residues in the CDR3. V lost 8 bases to trimming and J lost 5 bases, with 9 bases between them. Germline V gives CDR1 SNHLY, CDR2 FYNNEI.

The CDR3 nucleotides are TGTGCCAGTAGTATAGATACGGCAGGTTATTACAATGAGCAGTTCTTC. As protein: CASSIDTAGYYNEQFF. The rearrangement uses TRBV19 and TRBJ2-1; D not resolved. The ends were cut back, 0 bases at V and 4 bases at J, with 13 bases in the middle. The CDR3 is 16 residues long. Per the germline V gene, CDR1 is LNHDA and CDR2 is SQIVND (reference sequence).

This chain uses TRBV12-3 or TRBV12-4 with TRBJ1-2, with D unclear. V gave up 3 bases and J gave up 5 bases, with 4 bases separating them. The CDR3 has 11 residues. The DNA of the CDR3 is TGTGCCAGCAGTTTCTCGTATGGCTACACCTTC. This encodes CASSFSYGYTF.

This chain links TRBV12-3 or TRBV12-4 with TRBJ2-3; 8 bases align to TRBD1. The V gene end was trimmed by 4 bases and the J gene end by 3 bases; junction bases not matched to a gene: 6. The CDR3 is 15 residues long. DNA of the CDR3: TGTGCCAGCAGTTCTCGGGACAGGAGGACAGATACGCAGTATTTT. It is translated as CASSSRDRRTDTQYF.

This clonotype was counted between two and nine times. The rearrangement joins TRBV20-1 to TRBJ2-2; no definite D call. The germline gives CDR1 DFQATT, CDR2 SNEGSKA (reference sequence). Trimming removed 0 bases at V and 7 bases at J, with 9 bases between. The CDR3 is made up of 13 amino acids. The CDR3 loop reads CSARDRRIGELFF. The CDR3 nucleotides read TGCAGTGCTAGAGATCGACGGATCGGGGAGCTGTTTTTT.

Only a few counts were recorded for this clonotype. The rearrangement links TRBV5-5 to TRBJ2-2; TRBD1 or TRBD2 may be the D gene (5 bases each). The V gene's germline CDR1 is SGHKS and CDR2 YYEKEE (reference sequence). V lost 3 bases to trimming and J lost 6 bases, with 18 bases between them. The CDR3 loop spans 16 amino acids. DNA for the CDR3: TGTGCCAGCAGCTCCCGGCCACCCCTGGGACCCGGGGAGCTGTTTTTT. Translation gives CASSSRPPLGPGELFF.

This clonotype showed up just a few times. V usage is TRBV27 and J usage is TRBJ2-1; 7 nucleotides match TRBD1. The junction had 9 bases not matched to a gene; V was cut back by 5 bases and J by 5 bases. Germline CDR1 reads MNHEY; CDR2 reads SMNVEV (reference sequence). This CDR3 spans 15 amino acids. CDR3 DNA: TGTGCCAGCAGTGGGGACAGTTTCGGGGACAATGAGCAGTTCTTC. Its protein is CASSGDSFGDNEQFF.

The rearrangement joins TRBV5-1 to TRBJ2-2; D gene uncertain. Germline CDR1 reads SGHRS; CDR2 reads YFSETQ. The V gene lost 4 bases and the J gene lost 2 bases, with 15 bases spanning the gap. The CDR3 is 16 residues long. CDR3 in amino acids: CASSPRADKNTGELFF. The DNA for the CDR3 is TGCGCCAGCAGCCCAAGGGCAGATAAAAACACCGGGGAGCTGTTTTTT.

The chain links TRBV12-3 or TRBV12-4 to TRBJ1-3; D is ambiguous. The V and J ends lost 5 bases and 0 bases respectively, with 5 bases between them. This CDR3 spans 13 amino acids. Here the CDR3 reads CASSPDSGNTIYF. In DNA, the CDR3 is TGTGCCAGCAGTCCTGACTCTGGAAACACCATATATTTT.

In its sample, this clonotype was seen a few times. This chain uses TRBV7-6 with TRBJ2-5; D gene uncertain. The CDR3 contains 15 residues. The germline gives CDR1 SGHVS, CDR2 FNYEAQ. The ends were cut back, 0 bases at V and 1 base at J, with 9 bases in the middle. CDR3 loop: CASSLAVYTQETQYF. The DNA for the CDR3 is TGTGCCAGCAGCTTAGCCGTTTACACCCAAGAGACCCAGTACTTC.

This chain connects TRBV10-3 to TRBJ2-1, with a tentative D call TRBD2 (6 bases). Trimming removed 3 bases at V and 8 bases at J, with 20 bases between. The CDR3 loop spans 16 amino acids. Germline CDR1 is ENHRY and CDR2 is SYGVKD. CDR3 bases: TGTGCCATCAGTGACGGACCTAGGCGGGATCCGTATGAGCAGTTCTTC. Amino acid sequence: CAISDGPRRDPYEQFF.

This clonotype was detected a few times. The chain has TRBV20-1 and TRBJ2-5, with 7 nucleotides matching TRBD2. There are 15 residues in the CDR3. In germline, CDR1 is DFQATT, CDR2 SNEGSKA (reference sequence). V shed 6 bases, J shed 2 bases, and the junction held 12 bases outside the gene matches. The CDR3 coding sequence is TGCAGTGCCACAAGCAGGAAGCGGGATCAAGAGACCCAGTACTTC. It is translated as CSATSRKRDQETQYF.

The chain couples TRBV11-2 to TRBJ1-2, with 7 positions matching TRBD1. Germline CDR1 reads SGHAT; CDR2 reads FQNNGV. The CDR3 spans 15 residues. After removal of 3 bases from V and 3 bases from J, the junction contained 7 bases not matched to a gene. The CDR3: CASSFSGTEYYGYTF. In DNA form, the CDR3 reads TGTGCCAGCAGCTTTTCCGGGACAGAGTACTATGGCTACACCTTC.

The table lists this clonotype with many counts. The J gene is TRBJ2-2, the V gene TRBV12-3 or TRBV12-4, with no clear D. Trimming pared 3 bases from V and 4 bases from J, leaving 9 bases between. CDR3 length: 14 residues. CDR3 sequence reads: CASSLGRVTGELFF. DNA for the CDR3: TGTGCCAGCAGTTTGGGTCGAGTCACCGGGGAGCTGTTTTTT.

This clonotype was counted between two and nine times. CDR3 amino acids: CASRLQLQETQYF. CDR3 nucleotides: TGTGCCAGCAGACTACAGCTCCAAGAGACCCAGTACTTC. The chain links TRBV7-6 to TRBJ2-5; D remains ambiguous. The V and J ends lost 6 bases and 1 base respectively, with 9 bases between them. The CDR3 is made up of 13 amino acids. Germline V gene lookup returns CDR1 SGHVS and CDR2 FNYEAQ.

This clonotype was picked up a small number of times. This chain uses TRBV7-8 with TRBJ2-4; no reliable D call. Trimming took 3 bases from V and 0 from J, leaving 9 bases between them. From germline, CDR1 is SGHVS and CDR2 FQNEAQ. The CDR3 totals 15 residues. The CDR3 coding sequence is TGTGCCAGCAGCTTTGGCGGAATAGCCAAAAACATTCAGTACTTC. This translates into CASSFGGIAKNIQYF.

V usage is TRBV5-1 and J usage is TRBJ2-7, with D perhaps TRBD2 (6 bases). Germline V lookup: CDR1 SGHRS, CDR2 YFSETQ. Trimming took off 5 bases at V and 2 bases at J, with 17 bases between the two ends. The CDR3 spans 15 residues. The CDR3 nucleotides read TGCGCCAGCAGATCGAGCGGGCGACCAACCTACGAGCAGTACTTC. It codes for CASRSSGRPTYEQYF.